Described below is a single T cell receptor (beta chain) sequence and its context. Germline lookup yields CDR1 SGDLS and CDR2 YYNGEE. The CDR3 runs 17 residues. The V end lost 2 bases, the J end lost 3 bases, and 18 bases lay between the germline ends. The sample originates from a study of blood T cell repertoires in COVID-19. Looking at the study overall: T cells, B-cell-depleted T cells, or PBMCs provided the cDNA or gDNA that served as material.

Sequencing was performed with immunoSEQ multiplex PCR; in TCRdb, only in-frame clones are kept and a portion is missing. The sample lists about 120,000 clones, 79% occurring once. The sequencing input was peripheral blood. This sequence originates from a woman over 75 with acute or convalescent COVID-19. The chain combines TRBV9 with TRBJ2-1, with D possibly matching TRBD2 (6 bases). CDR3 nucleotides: TGTGCCAGCAGCGTCGTTGGTACGGGGGACCTCTACAATGAGCAGTTCTTC. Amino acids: CASSVVGTGDLYNEQFF.